The 25 T cell receptor beta chains given below trace back to one sample, sequenced in a study of neurological immune-mediated disorders. Time point of the sample: longitudinal time-point 2. Via MiXCR, TCRdb re-called the 5' RACE reads, giving one row per CDR3 protein. This table has approximately 31,000 distinct CDR3 sequences, 13% appearing once. What was sequenced was PBMCs. These receptors were obtained from a middle-aged woman in good health.

This clonotype was counted many times. The V gene is TRBV15, the J gene TRBJ1-5; TRBD1 might be the D (5 bases). With 0 bases removed from V and 7 bases from J, the gap between germline ends came to 16 bases. Looked up from germline, CDR1 is LNHNV and CDR2 is YYDKDF (reference sequence). This CDR3 comprises 16 residues. The CDR3 DNA reads as TGTGCCACCAGCAGAGATTACTTCCCAGGGCAACAGCCCCAGCATTTT. Translated, it gives CATSRDYFPGQQPQHF.

This clonotype was counted at least ten times. The chain employs TRBV10-3 and TRBJ1-3, with D possibly being TRBD1 (5 bases). Germline assignment: CDR1 ENHRY and CDR2 SYGVKD. The CDR3 is 16 residues long. Between the trimmed V and J ends, which lost 5 bases and 0 bases, there was a span of 14 bases. The CDR3 spells CAISTGTGGSGNTIYF. CDR3 DNA: TGTGCCATCAGTACCGGGACGGGGGGCTCTGGAAACACCATATATTTT.

Many counts were recorded for this clonotype. The chain combines TRBV5-1 with TRBJ1-4; D remains unclear. Trimming stripped 0 bases from V and 3 bases from J, with 9 bases between. The CDR3 runs 15 residues. CDR1 is SGHRS, CDR2 YFSETQ, per germline. The CDR3 here is CASSLALGANEKLFF. The CDR3 DNA reads as TGCGCCAGCAGCTTGGCCTTGGGTGCTAATGAAAAACTGTTTTTT.

The rearrangement uses TRBV7-3 and TRBJ2-5, with 13 bases matching TRBD2. Germline CDR1 SGHTA, CDR2 FQGTGA. The CDR3 sequence is 16 residues long. After removal of 4 bases from V and 5 bases from J, the junction contained 7 bases not matched to a gene. The CDR3 protein is CASSSGTSGAHETQYF. The CDR3 DNA sequence: TGTGCCAGCAGCTCCGGGACTAGCGGGGCCCATGAGACCCAGTACTTC.

This clonotype was seen ten or more times. This chain links TRBV20-1 with TRBJ1-4; D is unresolved. The CDR3 loop spans 13 amino acids. Germline V gene data show CDR1 as DFQATT and CDR2 as SNEGSKA (reference sequence). V was cut by 6 bases and J by 8 bases, with 16 bases left in between. This CDR3 is CSAVALEWEKLFF. The CDR3 DNA reads as TGCAGTGCCGTAGCGCTCGAATGGGAAAAACTGTTTTTT.

By frequency in the sample, this clonotype is medium-sized. The gene calls are TRBV6-4 and TRBJ2-1; 11 bases align to TRBD2. The CDR3 has 15 amino acids. Unmatched junction bases numbered 4, after V lost 2 bases and J lost 7 bases. Germline CDR1 and CDR2: MRHNA and SNTAGT. The CDR3, as DNA: TGTGCCAGCAGTGACGAGGTAGCGGGGGGGAATGAGCAGTTCTTC. Its protein product is CASSDEVAGGNEQFF.

The chain joins TRBV28 to TRBJ2-7, with no clear D. The CDR3 has 12 residues. With 5 bases removed from V and 9 bases from J, the gap between germline ends came to 14 bases. CDR1 is MDHEN and CDR2 is SYDVKM in the germline V gene. CDR3 DNA sequence: TGTGCCAGCAGTCCGCCGGTTTTTGGGCAGTACTTC. Translation: CASSPPVFGQYF.

This clonotype was seen ten or more times. The gene calls are TRBV16 and TRBJ1-1, with 8 bases matching TRBD1. The CDR3 length is 15 residues. The ends lost 7 bases at V and 9 bases at J; junction bases unmatched: 16. In germline, CDR1 is KGHSY, CDR2 FQNENV. The CDR3 sequence: CASKGQSSQGEKAFF. The CDR3 coding sequence is TGTGCCAGCAAGGGACAGTCATCACAGGGGGAGAAAGCTTTCTTT.

The chain joins TRBV5-6 to TRBJ2-7, with D tentatively TRBD1 or TRBD2 (6 bases each). Germline values: CDR1 SGHDT, CDR2 YYEEEE. Trimming stripped 2 bases from V and 6 bases from J, with 12 bases between. The CDR3 consists of 13 residues. The CDR3 reads CASSLPQGGEQYF. The DNA of the CDR3 is TGTGCCAGCAGCTTACCACAGGGAGGCGAGCAGTACTTC.

This clonotype has ten or more counts. J is TRBJ2-1 and V is TRBV9, with 12 bases lining up with TRBD2. The CDR3 loop spans 16 amino acids. V dropped 3 bases and J dropped 6; count of bases not matched to a gene: 7. CDR1 is SGDLS, CDR2 YYNGEE, per germline. CDR3 loop: CASSGGTSGFGNEQFF. CDR3 coding DNA: TGTGCCAGCAGCGGAGGGACTAGCGGGTTCGGCAATGAGCAGTTCTTC.

In this sample, this clonotype turned up many times. This rearrangement joins TRBV5-1 to TRBJ1-1, with D unclear. CDR3 size: 15 residues. Germline CDR1 is SGHRS and CDR2 is YFSETQ. Trimming pared 6 bases from V and 1 base from J, leaving 16 bases between. The CDR3 reads CASTPGGPENTEAFF. The CDR3, as DNA: TGCGCCAGCACCCCGGGAGGGCCTGAGAACACTGAAGCTTTCTTT.

V usage is TRBV20-1 and J usage is TRBJ1-2, with 8 bases aligning to TRBD1. V trimming: 0 bases; J trimming: 2 bases; junction bases outside the gene matches: 5. CDR3 length: 15 residues. The germline V gene encodes CDR1 DFQATT and CDR2 SNEGSKA (reference sequence). CDR3 coding DNA: TGCAGTGCTAGAGAGGCAGGGGGCTTCAACTATGGCTACACCTTC. Protein: CSAREAGGFNYGYTF.

This clonotype was detected a few times. This chain joins TRBV15 and TRBJ2-7; the D call may be TRBD1 or TRBD2 (5 bases each). This CDR3 has 14 residues. Trimming cost V 3 bases and J 5 bases, with 14 bases left between them. Germline CDR1 LNHNV, CDR2 YYDKDF (reference sequence). Here the CDR3 reads CATSSGGYSNEQYF. CDR3 DNA: TGTGCCACCAGCAGTGGGGGATATTCGAACGAGCAGTACTTC.

This clonotype came up many times. The chain employs TRBV5-1 and TRBJ2-7, with D tentatively TRBD1 or TRBD2 (5 bases each). The CDR3 consists of 13 residues. Trimming removed 3 bases from V and 6 bases from J, with 13 bases in between. Germline V gene lookup returns CDR1 SGHRS and CDR2 YFSETQ. In nucleotides, the CDR3 is TGCGCCAGCAGCTGGGACGGTGCCCTCGAGCAGTACTTC. As protein: CASSWDGALEQYF.

This clonotype is judged medium-sized. The gene calls are TRBV25-1 and TRBJ1-3, with TRBD1 matching 9 bases. CDR1 and CDR2 from the germline V gene are MGHDK and SYGVNS. Trimming at V came to 7 bases and at J to 4 bases, leaving 8 bases not matched to a gene. CDR3 length equals 15 residues. CDR3 sequence (DNA): TGTGCCAGCACTGACAGGGGGGAGGGAGGAAACACCATATATTTT. Translation gives CASTDRGEGGNTIYF.

This clonotype appeared many times. J is TRBJ2-3 and V is TRBV5-1; D may be TRBD1 or TRBD2 (6 bases each). The germline V gene has CDR1 SGHRS and CDR2 YFSETQ. The CDR3 extends over 15 amino acids. Trimming removed 1 base from V and 0 bases from J, with 9 bases in between. The CDR3 is CASSLSGASTDTQYF. The DNA of the CDR3 is TGCGCCAGCAGCTTGTCGGGGGCTAGCACAGATACGCAGTATTTT.

This chain connects TRBV6-5 to TRBJ1-2; D uncertain. Germline values: CDR1 MNHEY, CDR2 SVGAGI. CDR3 size: 15 residues. With 4 bases removed from V and 8 bases from J, the gap between germline ends came to 20 bases. The CDR3 DNA follows: TGTGCCAGCAGTTCTCCTCCGGGAGAAATTGGGGGCTACACCTTC. It encodes CASSSPPGEIGGYTF.

There are many counts of this clonotype. V gene TRBV20-1 combines with J gene TRBJ2-3; D call uncertain. V lost 1 base, J lost 6 bases, and 17 bases lay in between. The CDR3 runs to 15 residues. Germline CDR1 and CDR2: DFQATT and SNEGSKA (reference sequence). CDR3 bases: TGCAGTGCTAGAGGCCCCAGCGTAGGTTTGGATACGCAGTATTTT. It translates to CSARGPSVGLDTQYF.

This clonotype was counted many times. This chain joins TRBV29-1 and TRBJ2-7; no clear D. Germline CDR1 SQVTM, CDR2 ANQGSEA. Trimming shortened V by 4 bases and J by 1 base, and 2 bases separated the two germline ends. The CDR3 sequence is 10 residues long. CDR3 DNA sequence: TGCAGCGTTGGGTCCTACGAGCAGTACTTC. Protein sequence: CSVGSYEQYF.

This clonotype was observed many times. The chain joins TRBV6-1 to TRBJ2-7; 11 nucleotides agree with TRBD2. V lost 4 bases to trimming and J lost 2 bases; unmatched junction nucleotides: 7. There are 16 residues in the CDR3. The germline gives CDR1 MNHNS, CDR2 SASEGT. CDR3 sequence (DNA): TGTGCCAGCAGTGTGGGGCTAGCGGGGGGAACCTACGAGCAGTACTTC. It encodes CASSVGLAGGTYEQYF.

This clonotype has a count of ten or more. This rearrangement joins TRBV10-3 to TRBJ2-3; TRBD2 might be the D (7 bases). Germline V CDR1 and CDR2: ENHRY, SYGVKD. Trimming pared 7 bases from V and 6 bases from J, leaving 20 bases between. The CDR3 covers 15 residues. The CDR3 loop is CAIKASGGGVDTQYF. The CDR3 coding sequence is TGTGCCATCAAAGCTAGCGGAGGGGGGGTTGATACGCAGTATTTT.

This clonotype was detected many times. This chain joins TRBV7-3 and TRBJ2-3; the match to TRBD2 covers 10 bases. V was clipped by 4 bases and J by 4 bases; unmatched bases: 17. CDR3 size: 19 residues. Germline loops: CDR1 SGHTA, CDR2 FQGTGA. The CDR3 loop reads CASSSTRTSGPGGADTQYF. Here the CDR3 DNA reads TGTGCCAGCAGCTCCACAAGGACTAGCGGTCCCGGAGGGGCAGATACGCAGTATTTT.

This clonotype was detected ten times or more. CDR3 in amino acids: CSARGLADYNEQFF. CDR3 coding DNA: TGCAGTGCTAGGGGACTAGCGGATTACAATGAGCAGTTCTTC. The J gene is TRBJ2-1, the V gene TRBV20-1, with 11 bases fitting TRBD2. V shed 3 bases, J shed 4 bases, and the junction held 2 bases outside the gene matches. CDR3 length: 14 amino acids. Germline V gene sequence: CDR1 DFQATT, CDR2 SNEGSKA (reference sequence).

This sequence joins TRBV5-1 and TRBJ2-1, with TRBD2 matching 8 bases. Losses at the gene ends were 2 bases for V and 6 bases for J; bases not matched to a gene: 7. The CDR3 runs to 15 residues. Germline values: CDR1 SGHRS, CDR2 YFSETQ. CDR3 in DNA: TGCGCCAGCAGCTTCGGGGGGGGCTTTTCCAATGAGCAGTTCTTC. As protein: CASSFGGGFSNEQFF.

This clonotype was seen many times. The V gene is TRBV7-2, the J gene TRBJ2-7; D might be TRBD1 or TRBD2, each matching 5 bases. Trimming took 3 bases from V and 6 from J, leaving 15 bases between them. The CDR3 spans 14 residues. Germline lookup yields CDR1 SGHTA and CDR2 FQGNSA. The DNA for the CDR3 is TGTGCCAGCAGCTTCGCCGGGACCACCGGCGAGCAGTACTTC. The encoded protein is CASSFAGTTGEQYF.